The clone carrying this T cell receptor beta chain was detected a few times. The target antigen is unknown. The junction and the germline gene differ at one end; a read error may be behind it. Repertoires were generated with immunoSEQ multiplex PCR, while TCRdb's copy carries only in-frame clones and drops some. The repertoire includes tens of thousands of clones, about 80% of them detected once, and 0.71% sits in the top ten. The data are from a study of T cells in narcolepsy. The CDR3 consists of 14 residues. Germline V lookup: CDR1 MDHEN, CDR2 SYDVKM. Study-level results: Autoreactive HCRT-specific and TRIB2-specific clonotypes were marked in same-patient CSF-versus-blood CD4+ comparisons. Some memory CD4+ repertoires had no autoreactive clone sequences. Blood of same and different patients, but not healthy controls, reportedly held recurring autoreactive clonotypes.

The sequencing input was CD45RA- memory CD4+ T cells from PBMCs. The receptor's source is a human donor with narcolepsy. V is TRBV28 and J is TRBJ1-3, with unresolved D. CDR3 coding DNA: TGTGCCAGCCGTTTTAGTAGCTCTGGAAACACCATATATTTT. It translates to CASRFSSSGNTIYF.